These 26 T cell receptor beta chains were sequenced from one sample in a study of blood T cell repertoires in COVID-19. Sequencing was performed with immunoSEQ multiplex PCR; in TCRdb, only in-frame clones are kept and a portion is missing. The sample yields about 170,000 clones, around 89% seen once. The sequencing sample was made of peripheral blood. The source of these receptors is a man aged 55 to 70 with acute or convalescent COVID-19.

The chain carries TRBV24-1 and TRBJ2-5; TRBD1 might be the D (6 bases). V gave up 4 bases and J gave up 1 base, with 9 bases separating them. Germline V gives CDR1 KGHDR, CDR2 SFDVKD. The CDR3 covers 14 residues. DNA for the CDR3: TGTGCCACCAGTGAACCGGACAGCCAAGAGACCCAGTACTTC. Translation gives CATSEPDSQETQYF.

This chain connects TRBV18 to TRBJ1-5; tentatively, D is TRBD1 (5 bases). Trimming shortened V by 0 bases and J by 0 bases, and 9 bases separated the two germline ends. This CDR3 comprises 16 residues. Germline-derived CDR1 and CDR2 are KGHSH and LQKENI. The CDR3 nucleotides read TGTGCCAGCTCACCACCAGGACAATATAGCAATCAGCCCCAGCATTTT. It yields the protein CASSPPGQYSNQPQHF.

The CDR3 nucleotides are TGCGCCAGCAGCTTGAGTCCAGCGGGAGGGCCAGATACGCAGTATTTT. It translates to CASSLSPAGGPDTQYF. The chain couples TRBV5-1 to TRBJ2-3; 10 nucleotides agree with TRBD2. The germline CDR1 and CDR2 sequences are SGHRS and YFSETQ. V lost 1 base and J lost 4; bases outside the gene matches: 6. The CDR3 runs to 16 residues. Supplemented by reference TRBV5-1 and TRBJ2-3, the full variable domain reads KAGVTQTPRYLIKTRGQQVTLSCSPISGHRSVSWYQQTPGQGLQFLFEYFSETQRNKGNFPGRFSGRQFSNSRSEMNVSTLELGDSALYLCASSLSPAGGPDTQYFGPGTRLTVL.

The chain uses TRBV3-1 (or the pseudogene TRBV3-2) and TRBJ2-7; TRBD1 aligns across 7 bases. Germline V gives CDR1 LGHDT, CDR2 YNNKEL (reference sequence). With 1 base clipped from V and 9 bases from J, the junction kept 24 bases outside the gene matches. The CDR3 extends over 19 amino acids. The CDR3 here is CASSQVWVDRQGAPIAQYF. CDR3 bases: TGTGCCAGCAGCCAAGTGTGGGTTGACCGACAGGGAGCCCCTATTGCGCAGTACTTC.

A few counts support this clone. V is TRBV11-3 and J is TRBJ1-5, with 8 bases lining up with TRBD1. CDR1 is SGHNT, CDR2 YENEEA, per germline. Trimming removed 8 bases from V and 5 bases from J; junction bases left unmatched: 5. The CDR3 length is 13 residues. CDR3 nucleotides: TGTGCCAGCGGACAGGGCCCAGATCAGCCCCAGCATTTT. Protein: CASGQGPDQPQHF.

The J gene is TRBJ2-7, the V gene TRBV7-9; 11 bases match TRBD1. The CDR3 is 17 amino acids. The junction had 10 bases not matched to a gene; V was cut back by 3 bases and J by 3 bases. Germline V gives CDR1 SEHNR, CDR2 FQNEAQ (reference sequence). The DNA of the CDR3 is TGTGCCAGCAGCTTGTACGGACAGGGGGCCGCCAGCTACGAGCAGTACTTC. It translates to CASSLYGQGAASYEQYF.

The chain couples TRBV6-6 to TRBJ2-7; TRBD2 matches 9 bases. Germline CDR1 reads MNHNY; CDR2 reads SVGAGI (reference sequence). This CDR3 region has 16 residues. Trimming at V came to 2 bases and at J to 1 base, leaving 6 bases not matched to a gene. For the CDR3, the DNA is TGTGCCAGCAGTTACGTCCCTAGCGGGACTTCCTACGAGCAGTACTTC. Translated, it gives CASSYVPSGTSYEQYF.

The CDR3 nucleotides are TGCGCCAGCAGCTTGGTTATAGGAGGGTCAAGCGAAGCTTTCTTT. Protein: CASSLVIGGSSEAFF. The J gene is TRBJ1-1, the V gene TRBV5-1, with D uncertain. Germline loops: CDR1 SGHRS, CDR2 YFSETQ. Trimming took off 0 bases at V and 8 bases at J, with 17 bases between the two ends. CDR3 size: 15 residues.

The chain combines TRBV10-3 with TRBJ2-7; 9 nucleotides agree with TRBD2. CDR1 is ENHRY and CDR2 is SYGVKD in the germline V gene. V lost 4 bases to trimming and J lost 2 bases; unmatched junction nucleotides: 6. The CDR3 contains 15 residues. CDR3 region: CAISGGSGRAYEQYF. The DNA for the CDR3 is TGTGCCATCAGTGGCGGTAGCGGGAGAGCCTACGAGCAGTACTTC.

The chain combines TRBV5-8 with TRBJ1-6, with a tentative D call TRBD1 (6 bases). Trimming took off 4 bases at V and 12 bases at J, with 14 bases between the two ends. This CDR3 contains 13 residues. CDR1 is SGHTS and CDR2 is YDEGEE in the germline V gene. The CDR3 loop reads CASSTYREGPLHF. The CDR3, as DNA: TGTGCCAGCAGCACCTACAGGGAAGGACCCCTCCACTTT.

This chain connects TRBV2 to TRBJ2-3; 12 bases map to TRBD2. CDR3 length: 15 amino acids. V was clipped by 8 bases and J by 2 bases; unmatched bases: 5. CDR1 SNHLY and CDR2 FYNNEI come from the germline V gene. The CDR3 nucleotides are TGTGCCAGCTCTGGACTAGCGGGAATCACAGATACGCAGTATTTT. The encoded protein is CASSGLAGITDTQYF.

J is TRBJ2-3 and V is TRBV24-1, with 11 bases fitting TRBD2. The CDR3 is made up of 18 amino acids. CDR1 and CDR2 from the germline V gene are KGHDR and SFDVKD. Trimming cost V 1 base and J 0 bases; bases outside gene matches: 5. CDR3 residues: CATSDFSGLAASTDTQYF. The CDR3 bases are TGTGCCACCAGTGATTTCTCGGGACTAGCGGCTAGCACAGATACGCAGTATTTT.

CDR3 sequence reads: CASSSDGGTQETQYF. CDR3 nucleotide sequence: TGTGCCAGCAGCTCGGACGGAGGGACCCAAGAGACCCAGTACTTC. The genes are TRBV11-2 and TRBJ2-5; tentative D call: TRBD2 (6 bases). Germline-derived CDR1 and CDR2 are SGHAT and FQNNGV. Between the trimmed V and J ends, which lost 4 bases and 1 base, there was a span of 13 bases. CDR3 length: 15 residues.

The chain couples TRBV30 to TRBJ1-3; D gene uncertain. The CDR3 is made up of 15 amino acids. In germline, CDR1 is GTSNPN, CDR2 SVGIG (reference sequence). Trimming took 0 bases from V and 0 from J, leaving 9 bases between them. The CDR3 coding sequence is TGTGCCTGGAGTGTAGGCGGAATCTCTGGAAACACCATATATTTT. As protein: CAWSVGGISGNTIYF.

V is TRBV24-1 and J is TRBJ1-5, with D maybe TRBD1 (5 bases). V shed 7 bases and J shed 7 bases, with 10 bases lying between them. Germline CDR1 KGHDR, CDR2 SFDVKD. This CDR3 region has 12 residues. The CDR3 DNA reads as TGTGCCACCAGCCAGGGAAACCAGCCCCAGCATTTT. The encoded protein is CATSQGNQPQHF.

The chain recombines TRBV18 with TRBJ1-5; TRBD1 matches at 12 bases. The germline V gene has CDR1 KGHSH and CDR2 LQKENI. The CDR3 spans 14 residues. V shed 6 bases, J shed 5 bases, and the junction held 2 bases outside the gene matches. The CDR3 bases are TGTGCCAGCTCCGGGACAGGGGGCGATCAGCCCCAGCATTTT. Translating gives CASSGTGGDQPQHF. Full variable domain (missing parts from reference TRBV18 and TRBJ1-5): NAGVMQNPRHLVRRRGQEARLRCSPMKGHSHVYWYRQLPEEGLKFMVYLQKENIIDESGMPKERFSAEFPKEGPSILRIQQVVRGDSAAYFCASSGTGGDQPQHFGDGTRLSIL.

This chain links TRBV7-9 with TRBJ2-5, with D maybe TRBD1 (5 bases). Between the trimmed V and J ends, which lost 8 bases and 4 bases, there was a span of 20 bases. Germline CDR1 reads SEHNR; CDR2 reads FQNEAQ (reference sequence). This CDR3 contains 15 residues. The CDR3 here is CASPPDSRRTETQYF. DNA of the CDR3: TGTGCCAGCCCTCCCGACAGCCGGCGGACAGAGACCCAGTACTTC.

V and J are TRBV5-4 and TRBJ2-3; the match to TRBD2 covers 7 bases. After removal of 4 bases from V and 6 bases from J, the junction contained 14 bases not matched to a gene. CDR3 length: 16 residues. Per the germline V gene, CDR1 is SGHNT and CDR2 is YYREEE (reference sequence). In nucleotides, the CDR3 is TGTGCCAGCAGCCCCTGGGGGGGTGAGGGTAGCGATACGCAGTATTTT. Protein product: CASSPWGGEGSDTQYF.

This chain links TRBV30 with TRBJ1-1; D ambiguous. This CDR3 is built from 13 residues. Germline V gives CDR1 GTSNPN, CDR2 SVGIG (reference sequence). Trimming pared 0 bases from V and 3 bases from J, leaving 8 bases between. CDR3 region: CAWSVPVYTEAFF. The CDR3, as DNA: TGTGCCTGGAGTGTGCCAGTATACACTGAAGCTTTCTTT.

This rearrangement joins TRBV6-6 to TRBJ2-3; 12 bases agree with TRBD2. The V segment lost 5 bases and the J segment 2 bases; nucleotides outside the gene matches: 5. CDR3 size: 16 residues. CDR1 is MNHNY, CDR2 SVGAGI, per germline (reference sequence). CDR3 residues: CASSPASGGVTDTQYF. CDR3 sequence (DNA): TGTGCCAGCAGTCCAGCTAGCGGGGGGGTCACAGATACGCAGTATTTT.

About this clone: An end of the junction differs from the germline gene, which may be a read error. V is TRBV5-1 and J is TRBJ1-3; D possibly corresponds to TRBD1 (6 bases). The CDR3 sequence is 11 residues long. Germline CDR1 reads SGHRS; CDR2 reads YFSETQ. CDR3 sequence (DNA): TGCGCCAGCGGAACGGACAGCCCGTTGGATTTT. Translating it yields CASGTDSPLDF. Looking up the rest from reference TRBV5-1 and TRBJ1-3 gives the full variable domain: KAGVTQTPRYLIKTRGQQVTLSCSPISGHRSVSWYQQTPGQGLQFLFEYFSETQRNKGNFPGRFSGRQFSNSRSEMNVSTLELGDSALYLCASGTDSPLDFGEGSWLTVV.

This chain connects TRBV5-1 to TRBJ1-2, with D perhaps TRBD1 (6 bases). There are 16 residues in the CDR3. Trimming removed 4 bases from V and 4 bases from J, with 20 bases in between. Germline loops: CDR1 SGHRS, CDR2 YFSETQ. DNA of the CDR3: TGCGCCAGCAGCCAGCTATGGCAGGGGCAAACCTATGGCTACACCTTC. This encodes CASSQLWQGQTYGYTF.

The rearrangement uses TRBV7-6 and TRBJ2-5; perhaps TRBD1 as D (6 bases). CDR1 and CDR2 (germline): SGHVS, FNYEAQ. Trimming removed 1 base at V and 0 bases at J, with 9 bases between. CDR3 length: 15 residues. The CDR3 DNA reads TGTGCCAGCAGCTTAGGGCAGGGGAACCAAGAGACCCAGTACTTC. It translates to CASSLGQGNQETQYF.

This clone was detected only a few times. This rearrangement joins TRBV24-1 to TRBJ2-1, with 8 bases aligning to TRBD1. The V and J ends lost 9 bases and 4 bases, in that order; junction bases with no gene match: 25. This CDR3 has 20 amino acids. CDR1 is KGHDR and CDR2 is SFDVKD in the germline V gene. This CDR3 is CATAPRSRSGGGSGYNEQFF. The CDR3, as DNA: TGTGCCACCGCTCCCCGATCTCGATCAGGGGGCGGGTCAGGATACAATGAGCAGTTCTTC.

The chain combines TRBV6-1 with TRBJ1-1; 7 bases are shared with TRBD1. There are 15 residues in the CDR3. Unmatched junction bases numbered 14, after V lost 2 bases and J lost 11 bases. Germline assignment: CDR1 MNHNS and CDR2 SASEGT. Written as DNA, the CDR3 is TGTGCCAGCAGTGAACCTGGGCAGGGGGTTTTTGTTGCTTTCTTT. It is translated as CASSEPGQGVFVAFF.

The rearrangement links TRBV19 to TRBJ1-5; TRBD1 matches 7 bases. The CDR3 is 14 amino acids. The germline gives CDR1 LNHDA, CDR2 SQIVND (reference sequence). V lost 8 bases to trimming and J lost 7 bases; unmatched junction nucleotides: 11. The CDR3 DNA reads TGTGCCAGTCAGGGGGGCAGGGATGGACAGCCCCAGCATTTT. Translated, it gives CASQGGRDGQPQHF.